The present TCR beta chain was sequenced within a study of shared clonotypes between healthy human individuals. Study results and limitations: Between a handful of donors, naive CD4 clonotypes were shared at a level of about 5.3%. Only blood underwent sampling, and tissue repertoires likely differ.

Note on this clone: Antigen specificity is unknown.

The method was immunoSEQ multiplex PCR; TCRdb's version includes in-frame clones alone and lacks a portion of them. The sample has some 2,400,000 clones, 95% seen once. This TCR derives from a man younger than 35 in good health. The sample comprised naive CD4+ T cells sorted from blood. Subset reported: CD45RA+ positively selected.

As DNA, the CDR3 is TGTGCCAGCAGTTCGGGACAGGGCAGTGGCTACACCTTC. Its protein product is CASSSGQGSGYTF. The J gene is TRBJ1-2, the V gene TRBV28; 9 bases map to TRBD1. The CDR3 loop spans 13 amino acids. V shed 4 bases and J 7 bases; nucleotides not matched to a gene: 4. The germline V gene encodes CDR1 MDHEN and CDR2 SYDVKM.